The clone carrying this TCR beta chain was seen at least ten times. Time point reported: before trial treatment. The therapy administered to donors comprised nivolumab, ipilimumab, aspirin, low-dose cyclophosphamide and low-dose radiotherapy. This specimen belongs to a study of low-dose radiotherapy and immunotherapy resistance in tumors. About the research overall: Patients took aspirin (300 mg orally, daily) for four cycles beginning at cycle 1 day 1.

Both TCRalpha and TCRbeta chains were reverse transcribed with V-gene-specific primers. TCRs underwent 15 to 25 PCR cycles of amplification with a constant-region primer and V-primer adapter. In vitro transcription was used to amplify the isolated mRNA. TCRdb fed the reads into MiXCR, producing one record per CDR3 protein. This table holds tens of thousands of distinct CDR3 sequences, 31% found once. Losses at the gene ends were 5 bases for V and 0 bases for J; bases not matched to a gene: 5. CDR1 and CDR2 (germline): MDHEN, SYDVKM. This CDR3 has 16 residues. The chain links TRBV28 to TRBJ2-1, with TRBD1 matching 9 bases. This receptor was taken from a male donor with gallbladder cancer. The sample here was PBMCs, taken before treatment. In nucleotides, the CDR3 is TGTGCCAGCAGTCGAGGGACAGGGATCTCCTACAATGAGCAGTTCTTC. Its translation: CASSRGTGISYNEQFF.